This TCR beta chain was profiled in a study of response to subunit inactivated influenza vaccine (dated 2018 in TCRdb). For context, the study as a whole: The study used deep quantitative T cell receptor repertoire profiling to track responses to a trivalent subunit inactivated influenza vaccine.

The paper's findings and limits, for the study overall: The authors suggested that each seasonal influenza vaccination may recruit only a limited number of new T cells.

Trimming accounts for 0 bases at V and 4 bases at J, while the number of junction bases matched to no gene is 7. The CDR3 has 16 amino acids, counting the end cysteine and phenylalanine. Only the CDR3 DNA is retained, 48 bases long and in frame from the first base. For CDR1 and CDR2, the germline V gene (reference sequence) lists DFQATT and SNEGSKA. Preparation of the library involved RT-PCR. Reads for this sample came from an Illumina HiSeq 2500. Using fastp at Q25 and MiXCR, TCRdb reprocessed the public reads and kept productive beta chains. Here each entry gathers all rows of one CDR3 protein and keeps the most common genes and DNA. The sample table lists around 480,000 distinct CDR3 sequences, approximately 15% of them with a count of one. Jointly, the top ten make up approximately 3% of the sample. This clonotype was recorded a few times. Its antigen is unknown. It has no much larger one-base neighbor in the sample; base qualities were not kept.

The chain uses TRBV20-1 and TRBJ2-1, with 9 junctional bases fitting TRBD2. This clonotype was sampled from a man aged 50 to 69 who received an inactivated influenza vaccine. Donor details come from another sample of the same person, matched by shared clones. This specimen consisted of CD4+ T cells sorted from PBMCs, obtained about 23 months after vaccination. The base sequence is TGCAGTGCTAGAGATTTAGCGGGGGTCTTTTACAATGAGCAGTTCTTC. It encodes CSARDLAGVFYNEQFF.